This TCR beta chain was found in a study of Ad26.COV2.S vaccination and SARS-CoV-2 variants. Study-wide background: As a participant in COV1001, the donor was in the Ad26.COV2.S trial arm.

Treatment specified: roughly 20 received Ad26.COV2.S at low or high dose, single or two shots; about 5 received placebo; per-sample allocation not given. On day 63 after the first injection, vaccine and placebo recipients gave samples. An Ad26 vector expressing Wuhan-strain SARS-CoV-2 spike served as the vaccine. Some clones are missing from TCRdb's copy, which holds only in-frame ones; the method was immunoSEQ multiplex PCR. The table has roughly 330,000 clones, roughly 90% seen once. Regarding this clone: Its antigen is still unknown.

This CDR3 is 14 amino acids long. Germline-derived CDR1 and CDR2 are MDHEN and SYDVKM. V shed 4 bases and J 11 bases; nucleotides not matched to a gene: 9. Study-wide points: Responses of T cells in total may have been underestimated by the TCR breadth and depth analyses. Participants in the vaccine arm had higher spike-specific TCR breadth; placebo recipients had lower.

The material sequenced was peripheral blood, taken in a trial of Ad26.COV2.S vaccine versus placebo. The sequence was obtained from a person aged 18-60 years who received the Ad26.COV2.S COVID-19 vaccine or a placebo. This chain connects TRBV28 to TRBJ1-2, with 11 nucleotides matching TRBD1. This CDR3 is CASSSWDRGIWYTF. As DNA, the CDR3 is TGTGCCAGCAGTTCATGGGACAGGGGGATTTGGTACACCTTC.